Listed below are T cell receptor beta chains from one sample, sequenced in a study of T cells in Graves' hyperthyroidism and ophthalmopathy. TCRdb reprocessed the multiplex PCR reads with MiXCR, giving one entry per CDR3 protein. Here the sample spans hundreds of thousands of distinct CDR3 sequences, roughly 24% being singletons. The sequenced sample consisted of blood. These receptors all stem from a woman in her thirties with Graves' ophthalmopathy. CDR3s include the opening cysteine and the closing phenylalanine or tryptophan. D genes are given only for firm matches. Part of the rows lack a size; the others show once, few, many or a class for expanded clones.

cdr3_length	d_call	v_call	j_call	clone_size	cdr3_aa
18	TRBD2	TRBV6-2/TRBV6-3	TRBJ2-3	many	CASKTHSTSGGSTDTQYF
15	TRBD2	TRBV6-2/TRBV6-3	TRBJ2-5	.	CASSRPSGNKETQYF
14	.	TRBV2	TRBJ1-5	few	CASTTEGSNQPQHF
14	TRBD2	TRBV6-2/TRBV6-3	TRBJ2-1	.	CASSLGGGAHEQFF
13	.	TRBV30	TRBJ1-1	many	CAWSERGDTEAFF
16	.	TRBV6-2/TRBV6-3	TRBJ1-1	many	CASSYSRTGKNTEAFF
13	TRBD1	TRBV29-1	TRBJ1-3	many	CSVGTGTGNTIYF
15	.	TRBV15	TRBJ2-7	.	CATSLHGPGDYEQYF
13	.	TRBV4-1	TRBJ1-2	many	CASSQVDLGGYTF
14	.	TRBV30	TRBJ2-7	many	CAWIEQGVGYEQYF
14	TRBD1	TRBV11-2	TRBJ2-5	many	CASSSGQGEETQYF
14	.	TRBV12-3/TRBV12-4	TRBJ1-1	many	CASSFRQTTGEAFF
16	TRBD1	TRBV10-3	TRBJ1-1	many	CAISESGATGVSAAFF
16	TRBD2	TRBV9	TRBJ2-7	many	CASSVGGLAGAYEQYF
16	.	TRBV12-3/TRBV12-4	TRBJ2-4	many	CASSSFYLGAENIQYF
13	TRBD1	TRBV20-1	TRBJ1-3	many	CSAKTGAGNTIYF
14	.	TRBV27	TRBJ1-1	many	CASSLSDTSTEAFF
17	TRBD2	TRBV9	TRBJ2-5	many	CASSVGASGGVQETQYF
17	TRBD1	TRBV6-1	TRBJ2-6	.	CASSEAPRGSIANVLTF
15	TRBD1	TRBV4-1	TRBJ2-2	.	CASSQVTGGTGELFF
14	.	TRBV2	TRBJ2-2	many	CASSDRAGVGELFF
17	.	TRBV27	TRBJ1-3	many	CASTSYGGGNTENTIYF
15	.	TRBV6-5	TRBJ2-5	.	CASSYSVSNQETQYF
14	TRBD2	TRBV20-1	TRBJ2-5	many	CSAASGGAGETQYF
12	TRBD1	TRBV29-1	TRBJ1-2	few	CSATGGHYGYTF